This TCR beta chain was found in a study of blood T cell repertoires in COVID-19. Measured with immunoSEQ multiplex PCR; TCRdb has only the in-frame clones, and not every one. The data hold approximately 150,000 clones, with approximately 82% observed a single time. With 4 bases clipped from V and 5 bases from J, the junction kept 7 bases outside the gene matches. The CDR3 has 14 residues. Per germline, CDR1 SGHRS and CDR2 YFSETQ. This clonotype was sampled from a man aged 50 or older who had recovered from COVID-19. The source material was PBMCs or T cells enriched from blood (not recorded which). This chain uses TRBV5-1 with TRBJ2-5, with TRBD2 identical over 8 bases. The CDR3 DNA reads TGCGCCAGCAGCGGACGGGGGGGCCGGGAGACCCAGTACTTC. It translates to CASSGRGGRETQYF. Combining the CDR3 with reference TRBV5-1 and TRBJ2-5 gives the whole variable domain KAGVTQTPRYLIKTRGQQVTLSCSPISGHRSVSWYQQTPGQGLQFLFEYFSETQRNKGNFPGRFSGRQFSNSRSEMNVSTLELGDSALYLCASSGRGGRETQYFGPGTRLLVL.